The rows below give T cell receptor beta chains drawn from one sample of a study of OX40 agonist ivuxolimab in advanced cancers. Sequencing used immunoSEQ multiplex PCR; TCRdb keeps in-frame clones, though not all of them. The sample includes under 85,000 clones, about 89% of them seen just once. Sequencing was performed on CD4+ or CD8+ T cells sorted from blood, taken in a trial of the OX40 agonist ivuxolimab. The receptors originated from an adult with an advanced solid tumor such as melanoma, head and neck, liver or kidney cancer. The CDR3 runs from the conserved cysteine through the conserved F or W. D genes are given only for firm matches. Rows may omit the clone size; those that give it use once, few, many or a size class.

15 | NA | NA | TRBJ2-3 | TRBV4-1 | TGCGCCAGCAGCCAAGTAACAGCGGGTAGAGATACGCAGTATTTT | CASSQVTAGRDTQYF
12 | NA | NA | TRBJ1-5 | TRBV28 | TGTGCCAGCAGTTTTTTTCGTGAGCCCCAGCATTTT | CASSFFREPQHF
18 | few | TRBD1 | TRBJ2-7 | TRBV30 | TGTGCCTGGAGTGTAGCTAGGACAGGGCCGGACCCCACCTACGAGCAGTACTTC | CAWSVARTGPDPTYEQYF
14 | NA | NA | TRBJ1-1 | TRBV5-1 | TGCGCCAGCAGCTTGGAGGCGGGGAACACTGAAGCTTTCTTT | CASSLEAGNTEAFF
16 | NA | NA | TRBJ2-5 | TRBV7-9 | TGTGCCAGCAGCTATGGTATTGGAAACTTACAAGAGACCCAGTACTTC | CASSYGIGNLQETQYF
14 | NA | TRBD1 | TRBJ1-5 | TRBV2 | TGTGCCAGCACCGGGGGGACAGGCAATCAGCCCCAGCATTTT | CASTGGTGNQPQHF
16 | NA | TRBD2 | TRBJ2-3 | TRBV14 | TGTGCCAGCAGCCAATTAGGACTAGCTTCGTGGGATACGCAGTATTTT | CASSQLGLASWDTQYF
17 | NA | TRBD2 | TRBJ2-2 | TRBV5-1 | TGCGCCAGCAGCTTGGGCACTAGCGGGAGTTGGACCGGGGAGCTGTTTTTT | CASSLGTSGSWTGELFF
13 | NA | NA | TRBJ1-1 | TRBV6-1 | TGTGCCAGCAGCGCTGCCGGGAGCAGGGCCGCTTTCTTT | CASSAAGSRAAFF
16 | NA | NA | TRBJ1-2 | TRBV5-5 | TGTGCCAGCAGCAAATCGGGATTATCAGCTAACTATGGCTACACCTTC | CASSKSGLSANYGYTF
13 | NA | TRBD1 | TRBJ1-1 | TRBV2 | TGTGCCAGCAGTGACACAGGGGTAACTGAAGCTTTCTTT | CASSDTGVTEAFF
16 | NA | TRBD2 | TRBJ2-2 | TRBV5-5 | TGTGCCAGCAGCACGCGGGGGGGCGCAGACACCGGGGAGCTGTTTTTT | CASSTRGGADTGELFF
12 | NA | TRBD2 | TRBJ2-1 | TRBV5-6 | TGTGCCAGCAGCTTGGCGGGGGGTTTGCAGTTCTTC | CASSLAGGLQFF
17 | NA | NA | TRBJ2-2 | TRBV7-6 | TGTGCCAGCAGCCTGAGGGAGGGGGCGCGTGTCACCGGGGAGCTGTTTTTT | CASSLREGARVTGELFF
15 | NA | NA | TRBJ2-5 | TRBV14 | TGTGCCAGCAGCCGCCTTGACAGCGTTCAAGAGACCCAGTACTTC | CASSRLDSVQETQYF
15 | NA | TRBD2 | TRBJ2-3 | TRBV9 | TGTGCCAGCAGCGTAGGTCTAGCGGGGAAGGATACGCAGTATTTT | CASSVGLAGKDTQYF
13 | NA | TRBD1 | TRBJ1-1 | TRBV7-9 | TGTGCCAGCAGCACGACAGGGGTGACTGAAGCTTTCTTT | CASSTTGVTEAFF
14 | NA | NA | TRBJ1-2 | TRBV4-2 | TGTGCCAGCATCCCGGACAGAGCCAACTATGGCTACACCTTC | CASIPDRANYGYTF
14 | NA | TRBD1 | TRBJ1-1 | TRBV10-2 | TGCGCCAGCAGTGCGACAGGGGCGAACACTGAAGCTTTCTTT | CASSATGANTEAFF
20 | NA | TRBD2 | TRBJ2-3 | TRBV28 | TGTGCCAGCAGTTTTGACCCTCGACTAGCGGGAGTAGTAAGCACAGATACGCAGTATTTT | CASSFDPRLAGVVSTDTQYF
15 | NA | NA | TRBJ2-5 | TRBV29-1 | TGCAGCGTTGATGGATTGGGGGTTCAGGGGGAGACCCAGTACTTC | CSVDGLGVQGETQYF
12 | few | NA | TRBJ1-1 | TRBV29-1 | TGCAGCGTTGGATCTGAGGACACTGAAGCTTTCTTT | CSVGSEDTEAFF
16 | NA | TRBD1 | TRBJ2-3 | TRBV15 | TGTGCCACCAGCAGTTACGGGACAGGGGGCACAGATACGCAGTATTTT | CATSSYGTGGTDTQYF
13 | NA | NA | TRBJ2-7 | TRBV7-8 | TGTGCCAGCAGCCGCCGGGGGAGCTACGAGCAGTACTTC | CASSRRGSYEQYF
14 | NA | TRBD1 | TRBJ1-3 | TRBV5-1 | TGCGCCAGCAGCGTGGACAGGCCTGGAAACACCATATATTTT | CASSVDRPGNTIYF
16 | NA | NA | TRBJ1-4 | TRBV28 | TGTGCCAGCAGTCGATATGGTGGGCGCAAAGGTGAAAAACTGTTTTTT | CASSRYGGRKGEKLFF
15 | NA | TRBD2 | TRBJ2-1 | TRBV5-1 | TGCGCCAGCAGCCCAACTAGCGGTTCTTACAATGAGCAGTTCTTC | CASSPTSGSYNEQFF
15 | NA | TRBD1 | TRBJ1-2 | TRBV27 | TGTGCCAGCAGCCCCGTGCAGGGGGCCAGGGCCGGCTACACCTTC | CASSPVQGARAGYTF
16 | NA | TRBD2 | TRBJ2-1 | TRBV11-2 | TGTGCCAGCAGCTTAGTGGCGGGGGGCTCCTACAATGAGCAGTTCTTC | CASSLVAGGSYNEQFF
17 | NA | TRBD1 | TRBJ1-1 | TRBV5-1 | TGCGCCAGCAGCCATCGGGGACAGGGAGGCCTGAACACTGAAGCTTTCTTT | CASSHRGQGGLNTEAFF
15 | once | NA | TRBJ1-5 | TRBV10-3 | TGTGCCATCAGTGACGGAGCCCCTAGCAATCAGCCCCAGCATTTT | CAISDGAPSNQPQHF
17 | NA | TRBD2 | TRBJ2-6 | TRBV19 | TGTGCCAGTAGGTCGAGCGGGGGGAATTCTGGGGCCAACGTCCTGACTTTC | CASRSSGGNSGANVLTF
13 | NA | NA | TRBJ1-6 | TRBV27 | TGTGCCAGCAAGAGCTCCTATAATTCACCCCTCCACTTT | CASKSSYNSPLHF
17 | once | NA | TRBJ1-6 | TRBV28 | TGTGCCAGCAGTTTGGGGTGGGGGAGCTCCTATAATTCACCCCTCCACTTT | CASSLGWGSSYNSPLHF
13 | NA | NA | TRBJ1-1 | TRBV5-4 | TGTGCCAGCAGCCAAGGGGGGGACACTGAAGCTTTCTTT | CASSQGGDTEAFF
13 | NA | NA | TRBJ1-2 | TRBV5-1 | TGCGCCAGCAGCTCGACAGTAGACTATGGCTACACCTTC | CASSSTVDYGYTF
12 | NA | NA | TRBJ2-7 | TRBV30 | TGTGCCTGGAGTGTAAGCGATGACGAGCAGTACTTC | CAWSVSDDEQYF
13 | NA | NA | TRBJ2-3 | TRBV6-6 | TGTGCCACAGATTCCAGCGAGGGGGATACGCAGTATTTT | CATDSSEGDTQYF
16 | NA | TRBD1 | TRBJ2-5 | TRBV28 | TGTGCCAGCAGTTTGAGGAGGACAGGGAGCCCATGGATCCAGTACTTC | CASSLRRTGSPWIQYF
16 | NA | TRBD2 | TRBJ2-1 | TRBV4-2 | TGTGCCAGCAGCCGGGAGAAGGTAGCGGGAGCAAATGAGCAGTTCTTC | CASSREKVAGANEQFF
12 | NA | NA | TRBJ2-7 | TRBV5-1 | TGCGCCAGCAGCCCAGTAGGATACGAGCAGTACTTC | CASSPVGYEQYF